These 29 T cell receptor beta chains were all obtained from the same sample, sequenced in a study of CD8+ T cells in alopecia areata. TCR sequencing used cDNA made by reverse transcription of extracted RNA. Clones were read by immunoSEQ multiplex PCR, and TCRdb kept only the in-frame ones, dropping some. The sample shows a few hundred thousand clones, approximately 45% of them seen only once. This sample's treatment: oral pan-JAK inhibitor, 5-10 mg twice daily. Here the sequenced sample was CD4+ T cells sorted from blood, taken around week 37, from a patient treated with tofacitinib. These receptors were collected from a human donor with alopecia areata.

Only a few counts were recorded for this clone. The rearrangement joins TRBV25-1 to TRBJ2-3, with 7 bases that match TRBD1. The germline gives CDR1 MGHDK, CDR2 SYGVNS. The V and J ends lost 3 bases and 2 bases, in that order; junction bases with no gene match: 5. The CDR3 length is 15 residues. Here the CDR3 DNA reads TGTGCCAGCAGTGAGAGACAGGGTTACACAGATACGCAGTATTTT. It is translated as CASSERQGYTDTQYF.

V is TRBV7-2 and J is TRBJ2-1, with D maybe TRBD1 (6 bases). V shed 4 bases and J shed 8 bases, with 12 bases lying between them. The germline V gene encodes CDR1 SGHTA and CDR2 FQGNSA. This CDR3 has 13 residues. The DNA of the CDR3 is TGTGCCAGCAGCTCCACAGGGATTGATGAGCAGTTCTTC. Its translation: CASSSTGIDEQFF.

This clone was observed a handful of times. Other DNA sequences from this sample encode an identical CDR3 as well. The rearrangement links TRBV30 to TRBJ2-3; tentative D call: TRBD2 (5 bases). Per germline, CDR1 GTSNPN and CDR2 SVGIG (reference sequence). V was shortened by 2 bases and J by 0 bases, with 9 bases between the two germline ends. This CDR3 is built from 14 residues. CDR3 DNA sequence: TGTGCCTGGAGTCGGGGATCTAGCACAGATACGCAGTATTTT. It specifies CAWSRGSSTDTQYF.

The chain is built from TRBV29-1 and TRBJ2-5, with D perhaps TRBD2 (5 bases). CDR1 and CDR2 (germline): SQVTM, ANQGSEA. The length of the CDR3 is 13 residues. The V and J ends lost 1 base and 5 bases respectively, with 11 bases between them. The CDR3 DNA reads TGCAGCGTTGAAGCGGGAAGAAGGGAGACCCAGTACTTC. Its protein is CSVEAGRRETQYF.

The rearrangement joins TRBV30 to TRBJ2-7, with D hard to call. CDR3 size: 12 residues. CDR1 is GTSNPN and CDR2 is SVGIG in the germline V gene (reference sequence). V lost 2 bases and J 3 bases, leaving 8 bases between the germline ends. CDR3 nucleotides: TGTGCCTGGAGTAGACACGTCTACGAGCAGTACTTC. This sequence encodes CAWSRHVYEQYF.

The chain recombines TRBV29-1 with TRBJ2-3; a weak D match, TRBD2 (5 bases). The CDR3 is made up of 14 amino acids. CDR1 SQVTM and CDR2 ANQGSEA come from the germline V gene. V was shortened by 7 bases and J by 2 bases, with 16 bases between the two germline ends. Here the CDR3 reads CSAREGQPTDTQYF. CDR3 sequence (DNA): TGCAGCGCCCGAGAGGGCCAACCCACAGATACGCAGTATTTT.

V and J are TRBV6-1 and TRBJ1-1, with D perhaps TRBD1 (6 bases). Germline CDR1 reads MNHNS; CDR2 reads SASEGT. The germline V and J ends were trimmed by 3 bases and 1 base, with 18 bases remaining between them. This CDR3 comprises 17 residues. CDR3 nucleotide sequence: TGTGCCAGCAGTGAGAGGGGGGACGGGCGGACGAACACTGAAGCTTTCTTT. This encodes CASSERGDGRTNTEAFF.

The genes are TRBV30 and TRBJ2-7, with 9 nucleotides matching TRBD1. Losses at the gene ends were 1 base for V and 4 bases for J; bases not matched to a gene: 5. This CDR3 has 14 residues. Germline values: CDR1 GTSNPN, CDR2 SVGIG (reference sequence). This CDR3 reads CAWSGGTGPYEQYF. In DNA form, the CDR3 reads TGTGCCTGGAGTGGCGGGACAGGGCCTTACGAGCAGTACTTC.

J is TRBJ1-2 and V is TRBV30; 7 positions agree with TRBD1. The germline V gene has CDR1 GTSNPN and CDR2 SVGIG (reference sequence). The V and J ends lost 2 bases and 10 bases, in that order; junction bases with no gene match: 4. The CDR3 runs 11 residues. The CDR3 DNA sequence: TGTGCCTGGAGTCGACAGGGAATCTACACCTTC. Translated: CAWSRQGIYTF.

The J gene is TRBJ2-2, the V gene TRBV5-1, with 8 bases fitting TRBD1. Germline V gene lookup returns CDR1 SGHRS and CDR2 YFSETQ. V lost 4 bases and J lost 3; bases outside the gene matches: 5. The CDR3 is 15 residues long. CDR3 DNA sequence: TGCGCCAGCAGCAAAGGGACAGGCTACACCGGGGAGCTGTTTTTT. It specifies CASSKGTGYTGELFF.

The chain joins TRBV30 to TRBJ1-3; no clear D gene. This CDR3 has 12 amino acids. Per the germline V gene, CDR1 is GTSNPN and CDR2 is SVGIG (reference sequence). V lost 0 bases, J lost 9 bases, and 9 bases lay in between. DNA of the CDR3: TGTGCCTGGAGTGTACTCCAAGGCACCATATATTTT. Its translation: CAWSVLQGTIYF.

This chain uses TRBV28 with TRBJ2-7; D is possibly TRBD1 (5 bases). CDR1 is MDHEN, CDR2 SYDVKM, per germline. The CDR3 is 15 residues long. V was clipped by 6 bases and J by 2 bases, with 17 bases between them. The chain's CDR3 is CASSQRGGSTYEQYF. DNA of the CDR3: TGTGCCAGCAGCCAAAGGGGTGGCTCAACCTACGAGCAGTACTTC.

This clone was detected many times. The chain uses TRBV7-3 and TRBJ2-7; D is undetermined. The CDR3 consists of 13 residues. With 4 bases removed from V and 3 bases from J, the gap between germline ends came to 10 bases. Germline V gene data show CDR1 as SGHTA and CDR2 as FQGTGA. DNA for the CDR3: TGTGCCAGCAGCTCCGGTCGGCGCTACGAGCAGTACTTC. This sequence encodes CASSSGRRYEQYF.

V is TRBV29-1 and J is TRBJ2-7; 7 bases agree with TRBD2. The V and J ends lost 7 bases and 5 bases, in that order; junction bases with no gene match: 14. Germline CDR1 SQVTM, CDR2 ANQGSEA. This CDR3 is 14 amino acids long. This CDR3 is CSARFGGGPNEQYF. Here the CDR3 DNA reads TGCAGCGCGCGGTTCGGGGGAGGGCCGAACGAGCAGTACTTC.

CDR3 amino acids: CASGRQGPYYEQYF. The DNA of the CDR3 is TGTGCCAGCGGCAGACAGGGACCCTACTACGAGCAGTACTTC. The chain carries TRBV21-1 and TRBJ2-7; no check of the table's D call, TRBD1, against the DNA was made. TRBV21-1 is marked as a pseudogene. This CDR3 is 14 amino acids long.

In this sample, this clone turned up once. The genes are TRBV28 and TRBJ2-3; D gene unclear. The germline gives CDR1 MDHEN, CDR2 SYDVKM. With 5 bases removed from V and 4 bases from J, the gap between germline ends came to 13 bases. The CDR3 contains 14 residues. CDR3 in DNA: TGTGCCAGCAGTCCCCTCGTAGGAGCAGATACGCAGTATTTT. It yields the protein CASSPLVGADTQYF. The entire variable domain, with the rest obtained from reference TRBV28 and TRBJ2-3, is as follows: DVKVTQSSRYLVKRTGEKVFLECVQDMDHENMFWYRQDPGLGLRLIYFSYDVKMKEKGDIPEGYSVSREKKERFSLILESASTNQTSMYLCASSPLVGADTQYFGPGTRLTVL.

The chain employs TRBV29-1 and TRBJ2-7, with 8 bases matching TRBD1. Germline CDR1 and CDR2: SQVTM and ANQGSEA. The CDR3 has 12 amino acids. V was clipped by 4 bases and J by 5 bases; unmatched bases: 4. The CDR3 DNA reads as TGCAGCGTTGGGACAGGGCCCCACGAGCAGTACTTC. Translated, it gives CSVGTGPHEQYF.

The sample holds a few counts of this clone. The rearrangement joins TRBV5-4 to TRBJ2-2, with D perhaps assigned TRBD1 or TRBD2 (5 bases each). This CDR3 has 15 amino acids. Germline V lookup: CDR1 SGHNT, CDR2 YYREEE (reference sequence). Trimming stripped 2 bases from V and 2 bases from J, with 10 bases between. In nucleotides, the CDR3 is TGTGCCAGCAGCTTTTGGGACCGAAACACCGGGGAGCTGTTTTTT. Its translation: CASSFWDRNTGELFF.

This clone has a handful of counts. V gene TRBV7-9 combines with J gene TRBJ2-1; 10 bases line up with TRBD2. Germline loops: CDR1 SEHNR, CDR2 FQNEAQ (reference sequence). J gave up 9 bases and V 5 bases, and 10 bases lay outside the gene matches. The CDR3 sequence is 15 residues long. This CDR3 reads CASSLSGRSASEQFF. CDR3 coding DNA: TGTGCCAGCAGCCTTAGCGGGAGGTCCGCTTCTGAGCAGTTCTTC.

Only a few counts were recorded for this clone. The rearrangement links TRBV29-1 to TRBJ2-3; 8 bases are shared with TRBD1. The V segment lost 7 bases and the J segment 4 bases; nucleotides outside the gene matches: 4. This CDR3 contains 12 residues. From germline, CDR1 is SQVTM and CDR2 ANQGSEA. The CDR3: CSGRQGPDTQYF. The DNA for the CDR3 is TGCAGCGGTCGACAGGGGCCAGATACGCAGTATTTT.

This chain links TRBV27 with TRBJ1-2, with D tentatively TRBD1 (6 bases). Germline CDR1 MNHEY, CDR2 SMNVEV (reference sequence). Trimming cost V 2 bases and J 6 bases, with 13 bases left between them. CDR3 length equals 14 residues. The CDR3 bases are TGTGCCAGCAGTTTAAAGGGGGGAATGGATGGCTACACCTTC. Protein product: CASSLKGGMDGYTF.

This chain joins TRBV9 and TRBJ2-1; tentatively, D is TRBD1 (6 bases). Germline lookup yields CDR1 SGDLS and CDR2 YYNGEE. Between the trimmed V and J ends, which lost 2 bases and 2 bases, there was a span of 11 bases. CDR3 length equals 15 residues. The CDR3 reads CASSVTGNTYNEQFF. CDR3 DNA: TGTGCCAGCAGCGTGACAGGTAACACCTACAATGAGCAGTTCTTC.

Written as DNA, the CDR3 is TGTGCCAGCAGTTTAACGTGGGGACTAGCGGTAACAGATACGCAGTATTTT. Amino acid sequence: CASSLTWGLAVTDTQYF. The rearrangement joins TRBV27 to TRBJ2-3; TRBD2 agrees at 11 bases. CDR1 and CDR2 from the germline V gene are MNHEY and SMNVEV (reference sequence). The CDR3 is 17 amino acids. After removal of 2 bases from V and 3 bases from J, the junction contained 7 bases not matched to a gene.

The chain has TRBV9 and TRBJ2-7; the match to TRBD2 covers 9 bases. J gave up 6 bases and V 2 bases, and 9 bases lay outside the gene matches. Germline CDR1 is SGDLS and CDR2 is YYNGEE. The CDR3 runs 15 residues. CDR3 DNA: TGTGCCAGCAGCGTTACCGGGACTAGCCCGGGCGAGCAGTACTTC. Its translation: CASSVTGTSPGEQYF.

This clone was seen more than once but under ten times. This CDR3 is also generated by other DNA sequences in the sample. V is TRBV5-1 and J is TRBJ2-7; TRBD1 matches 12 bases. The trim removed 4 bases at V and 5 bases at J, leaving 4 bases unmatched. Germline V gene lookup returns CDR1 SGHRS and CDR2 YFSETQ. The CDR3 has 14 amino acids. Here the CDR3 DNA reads TGCGCCAGCAGCCGGGACAGGGGGCGGAACGAGCAGTACTTC. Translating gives CASSRDRGRNEQYF. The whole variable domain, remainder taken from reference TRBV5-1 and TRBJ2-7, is KAGVTQTPRYLIKTRGQQVTLSCSPISGHRSVSWYQQTPGQGLQFLFEYFSETQRNKGNFPGRFSGRQFSNSRSEMNVSTLELGDSALYLCASSRDRGRNEQYFGPGTRLTVT.

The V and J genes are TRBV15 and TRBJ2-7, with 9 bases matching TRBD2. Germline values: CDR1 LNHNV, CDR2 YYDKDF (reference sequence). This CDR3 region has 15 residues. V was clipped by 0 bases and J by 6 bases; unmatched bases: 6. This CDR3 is CATSRDQAGGFEQYF. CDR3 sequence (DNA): TGTGCCACCAGCAGAGATCAAGCGGGAGGTTTCGAGCAGTACTTC.

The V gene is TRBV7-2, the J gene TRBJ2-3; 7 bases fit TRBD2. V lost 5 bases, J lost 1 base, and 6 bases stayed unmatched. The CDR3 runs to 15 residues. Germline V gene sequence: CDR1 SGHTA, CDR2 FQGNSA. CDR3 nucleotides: TGTGCCAGCAGCCTCGCGCGGGAGCGCACAGATACGCAGTATTTT. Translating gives CASSLARERTDTQYF.

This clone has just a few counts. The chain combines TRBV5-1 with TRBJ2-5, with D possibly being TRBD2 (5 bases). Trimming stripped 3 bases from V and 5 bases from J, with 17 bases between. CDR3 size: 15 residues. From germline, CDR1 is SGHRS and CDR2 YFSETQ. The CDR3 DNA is TGCGCCAGCAGCTCAAGCGGATCAAGGATCGAGACCCAGTACTTC. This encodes CASSSSGSRIETQYF.

The CDR3 reads CASSPDRGETQYF. The CDR3 DNA follows: TGTGCCAGCTCACCGGACAGGGGAGAGACCCAGTACTTC. The chain combines TRBV18 with TRBJ2-5; 9 bases are shared with TRBD1. This CDR3 has 13 residues. Germline CDR1 is KGHSH and CDR2 is LQKENI. Trimming cost V 3 bases and J 4 bases; bases outside gene matches: 0.